This T cell receptor beta chain was captured in a study of cytomegalovirus exposure and HLA in healthy donors. The PCR employed 60 Vbeta primers together with 13 Jbeta primers. Sequencing used immunoSEQ multiplex PCR; TCRdb keeps in-frame clones, though not all of them. There are about 140,000 clones in the sample; around 77% occur only once, and roughly 0.87% lies in the top ten. The V end was cut by 4 bases, the J end by 3 bases, with 14 bases between. Germline loops: CDR1 SGHRS, CDR2 YFSETQ. The CDR3 length is 15 residues. The V call is TRBV5-1, the J call TRBJ1-3; D is possibly TRBD1 (5 bases). This clonotype originated in a young man in good health and CMV-seronegative. The sequencing sample was made of PBMCs. CDR3 sequence: CASSMGQGVGNTIYF. The CDR3 nucleotides are TGCGCCAGCAGCATGGGGCAGGGTGTTGGAAACACCATATATTTT.